This entry is about one TCR beta chain. Its recognized antigen is unknown. No per-base quality is available; no much larger clone lies one base away. CDR1 and CDR2, per the germline V gene, are MGHRA and YSYEKL. Cut back by 0 bases and 4 bases, the V and J ends lie 9 bases apart. Taken from cysteine to phenylalanine, the CDR3 has 15 residues. Only the CDR3 part of the read is kept: 45 bases, read in frame from the first base. Each collaborating institution followed its own protocols to collect whole blood in K2EDTA tubes. For TCRbeta analysis, collaborator samples were shipped as frozen whole blood, as isolated PBMCs, or as DNA extracted from either sample type. TCRbeta CDR3 regions were amplified from genomic DNA using the immunoSEQ Assay, a bias-controlled multiplex PCR. The original pipeline was this. The number of nucleated cells in each sample was estimated by amplification of reference gene primers within the assay. Sequence reads were collapsed and filtered to measure the absolute abundance of every unique TCRbeta CDR3 rearrangement. Productive Simpson clonality was computed per sample as the square root of Simpson's diversity index over productive rearrangements. TCRdb holds this immuneACCESS table with in-frame rearrangements only. Some clones are missing; in checked studies, unresolved V genes explain under half, and the rest has no known cause. The V and J calls and clone size are taken from that table; D and trimming were inferred from the DNA. This sample is represented by tens of thousands of clones; almost 85% of them were singletons. Clones ranked in the top ten supply about 7% of the sample.

The sample belongs to a study of blood T cell repertoires in COVID-19 (dated by TCRdb to between 2020 and 2021). About the investigation overall: The collaborator samples originated in the United States, Italy and Spain and spanned the acute and convalescent phases of COVID-19. The samples were drawn from two sources: the first 160 participants of the ongoing ImmuneRACE study, and 1,000 to 1,500 subjects contributed by 6 global collaborators. A freely available public database, intended as a resource for researchers studying the immune response to SARS-CoV-2, is where the repertoires were released. HLA class I and class II types, where available, came from metadata supplied by the sample provider rather than from assay-based typing. Subjects who had been exposed to COVID-19, were actively infected with it, or had recovered from it provided the deeply sampled blood TCRbeta repertoires that made up the dataset. The material from the prospective study consisted of cDNA or gDNA derived from T cells, B-cell-depleted T cells, or PBMCs. The sample metadata nearly always contained a de-identified subject ID, COVID-19 status, age in years and sex.

On the study overall, not on this receptor specifically: How much clinical and demographic metadata was included differed by source and by participant, and the metadata was provided uncurated.

The V gene is TRBV4-1 and the J gene is TRBJ2-2, and TRBD2 may be the D gene, going by 6 matching bases. This receptor was identified in a man aged 45-65 years with active or convalescent COVID-19. What was sequenced was peripheral blood. The CDR3 sequence is CASSQDGLPTGELFF. The DNA sequence is as follows: TGCGCCAGCAGCCAAGACGGACTACCCACCGGGGAGCTGTTTTTT.